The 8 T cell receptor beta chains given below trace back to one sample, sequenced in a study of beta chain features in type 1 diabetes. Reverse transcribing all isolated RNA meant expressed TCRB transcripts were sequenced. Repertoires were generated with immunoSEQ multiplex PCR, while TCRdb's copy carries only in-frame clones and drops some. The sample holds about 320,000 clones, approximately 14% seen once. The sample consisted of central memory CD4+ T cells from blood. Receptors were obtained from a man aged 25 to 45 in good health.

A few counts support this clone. DNA of the CDR3: TGTGCCAGCAGCACAAGCTACGAGCAGTACGTC. Protein product: CASSTSYEQYV. V is TRBV5-6 and J is TRBJ2-7; D is uncertain. Trimming stripped 4 bases from V and 3 bases from J, with 5 bases between. CDR1 and CDR2 (germline): SGHDT, YYEEEE. CDR3 length: 11 amino acids.

The DNA for the CDR3 is TGTGCGACAGGGACGAGCTCGGGCGAGACCCAGTACTTC. Translating gives CATGTSSGETQYF. The chain is built from TRBV19 and TRBJ2-5, with 7 bases fitting TRBD1. This CDR3 is 13 amino acids long. The germline CDR1 and CDR2 sequences are LNHDA and SQIVND (reference sequence).

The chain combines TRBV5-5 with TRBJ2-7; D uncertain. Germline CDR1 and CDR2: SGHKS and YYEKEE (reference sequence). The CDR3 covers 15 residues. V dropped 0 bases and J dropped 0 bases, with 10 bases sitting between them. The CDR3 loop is CASSLAASSSYEQYV. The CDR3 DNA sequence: TGTGCCAGCAGCTTGGCGGCTAGTAGCTCCTACGAGCAGTACGTC.

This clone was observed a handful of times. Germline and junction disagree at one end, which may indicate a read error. The CDR3 DNA reads as TGTGCCAGCAGAGAAGGGACCGCCACAGATACGCAGTATTTT. Its protein is CASREGTATDTQYF. This chain uses TRBV6-1 with TRBJ2-3; D may match TRBD1 or TRBD2 (5 bases each). The CDR3 loop spans 14 amino acids. Per the germline V gene, CDR1 is MNHNS and CDR2 is SASEGT.

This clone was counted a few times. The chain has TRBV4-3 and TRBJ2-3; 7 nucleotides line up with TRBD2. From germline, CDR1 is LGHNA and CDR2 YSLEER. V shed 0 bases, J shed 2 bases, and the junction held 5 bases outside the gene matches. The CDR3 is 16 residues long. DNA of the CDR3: TGCGCCAGCAGCCAAGATCCCCGGGACTACACAGATACGCAGTATTTT. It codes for CASSQDPRDYTDTQYF.

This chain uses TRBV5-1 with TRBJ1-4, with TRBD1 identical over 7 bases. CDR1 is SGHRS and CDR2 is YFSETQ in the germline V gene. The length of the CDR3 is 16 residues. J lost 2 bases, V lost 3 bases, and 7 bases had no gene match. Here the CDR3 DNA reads TGCGCCAGCAGCTGGGGTGACAGGGTCACTAATGAAAAACTGTTTTTT. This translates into CASSWGDRVTNEKLFF.

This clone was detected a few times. The CDR3 DNA sequence: TGCGCCAGCAGCCAAGGTCCAGGGAGCGAAAAACTGTTTTTT. Translated: CASSQGPGSEKLFF. The rearrangement joins TRBV4-1 to TRBJ1-4; perhaps TRBD1 as D (5 bases). CDR3 length: 14 residues. Germline CDR1 MGHRA, CDR2 YSYEKL. Trimming took 1 base from V and 8 from J, leaving 11 bases between them.

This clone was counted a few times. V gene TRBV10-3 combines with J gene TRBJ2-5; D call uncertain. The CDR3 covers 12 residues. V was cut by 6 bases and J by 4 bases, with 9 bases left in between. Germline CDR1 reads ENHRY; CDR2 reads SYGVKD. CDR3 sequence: CAISGSLETQYF. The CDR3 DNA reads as TGTGCCATCAGCGGTAGCCTAGAGACCCAGTACTTC.